This T cell receptor (beta chain) came from a study of CD4+ T cells in melanoma. Whole-study findings and limits: Reportedly, melanoma neoantigen-specific CD4+ T cells showed varied differentiation states. CD8+ T cell, macrophage and B cell function reportedly correlated with neoantigen-specific CD4+ T cells.

Using immunoSEQ multiplex PCR, the repertoire was profiled, and TCRdb retains in-frame clones only, with some absent. The sample consists of roughly 3,800 clones, more than 50% of them appearing once. The table lists this clone with a few counts. Its target is unknown. The CDR3 is 12 residues long. Germline V gene lookup returns CDR1 SGHAT and CDR2 FQNNGV. Trimming stripped 5 bases from V and 7 bases from J, with 12 bases between. This sequence originates from a human donor with melanoma. The sequenced sample consisted of cells from a culture (not recorded whether cultured in vitro). This chain links TRBV11-2 with TRBJ2-7; no definite D call. The CDR3 coding sequence is TGTGCCAGCAGCCGAGACCCAATTGAGCAGTACTTC. This sequence encodes CASSRDPIEQYF.